This paragraph reports one T cell receptor beta chain. The target antigen is unknown. The CDR3 spans 16 residues. V lost 0 bases, J lost 5 bases, and 7 bases stayed unmatched. Samples underwent the assay at deep level. Generated by immunoSEQ multiplex PCR, the TCRdb table keeps only in-frame clones and is missing some. The profile shows some 200,000 clones, over 60% of them singletons. The data were obtained in a study of shared clonotypes between healthy human individuals. The overall study: Donors, aged 18 to 49, were a couple of women and three men.

Adults of Caucasian background living in Nashville, Tennessee made up all donors. The study's findings and limits: Naive subsets, compared against memory subsets, generally had larger estimated richness values.

This clonotype originated in a man in his thirties or forties in good health. The sequencing sample was made of memory CD4+ T cells sorted from blood. Subset denoted: CD45RA-negative fraction. V is TRBV23-1 and J is TRBJ2-1; 7 positions agree with TRBD2. TRBV23-1 is placed among ORFs of uncertain function. The CDR3 spells CASSQSGGSSHNEQFF. CDR3 nucleotides: TGCGCCAGCAGTCAATCCGGCGGGAGTAGCCACAATGAGCAGTTCTTC.